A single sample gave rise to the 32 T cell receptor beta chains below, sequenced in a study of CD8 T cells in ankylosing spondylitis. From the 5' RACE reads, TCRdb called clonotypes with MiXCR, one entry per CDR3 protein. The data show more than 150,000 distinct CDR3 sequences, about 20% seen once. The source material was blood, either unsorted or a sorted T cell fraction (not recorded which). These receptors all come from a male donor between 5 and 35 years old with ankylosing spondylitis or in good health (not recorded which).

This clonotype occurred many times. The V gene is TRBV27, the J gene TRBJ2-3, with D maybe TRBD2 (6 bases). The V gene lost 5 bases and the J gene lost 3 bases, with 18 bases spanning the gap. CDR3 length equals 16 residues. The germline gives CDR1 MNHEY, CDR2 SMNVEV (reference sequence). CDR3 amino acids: CASSAPSGSFTDTQYF. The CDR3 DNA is TGTGCCAGCAGTGCCCCTTCCGGGAGTTTTACAGATACGCAGTATTTT.

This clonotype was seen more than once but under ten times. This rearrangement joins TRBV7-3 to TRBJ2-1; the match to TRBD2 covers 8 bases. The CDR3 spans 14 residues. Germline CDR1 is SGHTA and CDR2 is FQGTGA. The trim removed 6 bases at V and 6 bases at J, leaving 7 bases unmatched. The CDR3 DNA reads TGTGCCAGCAGTCCCGGGACTAGACCCAATGAGCAGTTCTTC. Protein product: CASSPGTRPNEQFF.

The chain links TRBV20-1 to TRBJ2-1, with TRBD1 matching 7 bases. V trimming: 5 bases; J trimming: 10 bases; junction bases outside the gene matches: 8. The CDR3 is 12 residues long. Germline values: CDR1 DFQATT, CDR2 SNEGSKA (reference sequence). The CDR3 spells CSAAYRGGEQFF. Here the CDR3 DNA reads TGCAGTGCTGCCTACAGGGGCGGGGAGCAGTTCTTC.

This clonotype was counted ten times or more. The CDR3 sequence is CASRSGLGLNNEQFF. The CDR3 DNA reads TGCGCCAGCAGATCGGGACTAGGCTTGAACAATGAGCAGTTCTTC. This chain joins TRBV5-1 and TRBJ2-1, with TRBD2 matching over 8 bases. The CDR3 extends over 15 amino acids. The germline CDR1 and CDR2 sequences are SGHRS and YFSETQ. J lost 5 bases, V lost 5 bases, and 9 bases had no gene match.

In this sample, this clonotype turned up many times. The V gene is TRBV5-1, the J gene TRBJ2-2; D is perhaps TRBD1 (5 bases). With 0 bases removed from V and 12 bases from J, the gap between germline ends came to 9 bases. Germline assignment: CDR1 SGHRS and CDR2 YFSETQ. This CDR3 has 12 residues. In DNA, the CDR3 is TGCGCCAGCAGCTTGGACCAGGGAAAGCTGTTTTTT. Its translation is CASSLDQGKLFF.

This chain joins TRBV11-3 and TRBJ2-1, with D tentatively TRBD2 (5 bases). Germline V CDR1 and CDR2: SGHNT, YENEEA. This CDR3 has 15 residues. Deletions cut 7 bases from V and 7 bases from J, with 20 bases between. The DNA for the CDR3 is TGTGCCAGCACCTCAATGGGTCTAGCTGAGAATGAGCAGTTCTTC. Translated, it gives CASTSMGLAENEQFF.

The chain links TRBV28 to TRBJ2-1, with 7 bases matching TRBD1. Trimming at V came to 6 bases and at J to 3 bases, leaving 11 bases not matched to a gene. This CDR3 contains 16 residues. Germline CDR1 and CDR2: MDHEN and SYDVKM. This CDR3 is CASSQPRDRDYNEQFF. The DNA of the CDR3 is TGTGCCAGCAGCCAACCCCGAGACAGGGACTACAATGAGCAGTTCTTC.

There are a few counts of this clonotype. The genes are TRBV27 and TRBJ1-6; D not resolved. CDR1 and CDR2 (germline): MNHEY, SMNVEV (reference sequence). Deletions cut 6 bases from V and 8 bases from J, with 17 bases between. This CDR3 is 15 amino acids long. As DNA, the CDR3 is TGTGCCAGCAGCCCCCAACCGGGAGCCGATTCACCCCTCCACTTT. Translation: CASSPQPGADSPLHF.

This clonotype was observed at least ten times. The CDR3 DNA follows: TGTGCCAGCAGTCGCTTTTTAGGAACCCTTAACAATGAGCAGTTCTTC. Translated, it gives CASSRFLGTLNNEQFF. The gene calls are TRBV28 and TRBJ2-1; D is uncertain. V lost 5 bases, J lost 5 bases, and 19 bases lay in between. The germline V gene encodes CDR1 MDHEN and CDR2 SYDVKM. There are 16 residues in the CDR3.

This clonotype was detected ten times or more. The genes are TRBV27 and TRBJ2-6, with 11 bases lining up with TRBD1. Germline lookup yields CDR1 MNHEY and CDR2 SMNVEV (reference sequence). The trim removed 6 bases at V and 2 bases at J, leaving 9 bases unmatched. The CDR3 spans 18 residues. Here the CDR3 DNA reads TGTGCCAGCAGCCTTATTCCGGGACAGGGGGCTGGGGCCAACGTCCTGACTTTC. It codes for CASSLIPGQGAGANVLTF.

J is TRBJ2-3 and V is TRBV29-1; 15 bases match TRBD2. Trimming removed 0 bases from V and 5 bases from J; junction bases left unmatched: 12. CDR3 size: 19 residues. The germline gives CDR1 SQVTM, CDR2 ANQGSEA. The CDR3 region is CSVEERGLAGGFREDTQYF. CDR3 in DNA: TGCAGCGTTGAAGAGCGGGGACTAGCGGGAGGCTTCAGGGAAGATACGCAGTATTTT.

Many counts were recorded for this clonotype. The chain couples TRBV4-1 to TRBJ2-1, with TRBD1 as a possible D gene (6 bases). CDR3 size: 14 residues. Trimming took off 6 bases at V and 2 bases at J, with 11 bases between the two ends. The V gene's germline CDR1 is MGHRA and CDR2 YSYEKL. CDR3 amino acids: CASRLPGAYNEQFF. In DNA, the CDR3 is TGCGCCAGCAGACTACCAGGGGCCTACAATGAGCAGTTCTTC.

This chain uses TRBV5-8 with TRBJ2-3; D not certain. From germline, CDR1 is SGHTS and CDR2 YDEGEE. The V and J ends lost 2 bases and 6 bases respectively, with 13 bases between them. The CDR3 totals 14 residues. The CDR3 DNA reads TGTGCCAGCAGCTTAGGATCCAGGCCCGATACGCAGTATTTT. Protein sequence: CASSLGSRPDTQYF. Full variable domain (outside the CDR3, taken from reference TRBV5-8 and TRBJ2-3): EAGVTQSPTHLIKTRGQQATLRCSPISGHTSVYWYQQALGLGLQFLLWYDEGEERNRGNFPPRFSGRQFPNYSSELNVNALELEDSALYLCASSLGSRPDTQYFGPGTRLTVL.

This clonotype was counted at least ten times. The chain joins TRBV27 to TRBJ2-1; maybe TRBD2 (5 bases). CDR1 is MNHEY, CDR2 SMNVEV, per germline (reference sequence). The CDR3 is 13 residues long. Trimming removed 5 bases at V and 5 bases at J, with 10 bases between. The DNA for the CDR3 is TGTGCCAGCAGTCCCCGGAGGCACAATGAGCAGTTCTTC. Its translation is CASSPRRHNEQFF.

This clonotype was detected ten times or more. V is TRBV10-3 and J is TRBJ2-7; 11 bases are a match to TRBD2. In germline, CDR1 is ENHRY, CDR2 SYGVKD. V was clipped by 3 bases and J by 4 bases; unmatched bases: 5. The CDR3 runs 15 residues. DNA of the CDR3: TGTGCCATCAGTGAAACTAGCGGGAGTTTGTACGAGCAGTACTTC. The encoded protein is CAISETSGSLYEQYF.

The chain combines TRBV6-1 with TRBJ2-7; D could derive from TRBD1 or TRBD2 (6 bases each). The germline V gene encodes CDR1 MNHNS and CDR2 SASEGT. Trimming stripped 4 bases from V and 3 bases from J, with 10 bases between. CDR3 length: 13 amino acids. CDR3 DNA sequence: TGTGCCAGCAGTGGGAAGGGGGGCTACGAGCAGTACGTC. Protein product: CASSGKGGYEQYV.

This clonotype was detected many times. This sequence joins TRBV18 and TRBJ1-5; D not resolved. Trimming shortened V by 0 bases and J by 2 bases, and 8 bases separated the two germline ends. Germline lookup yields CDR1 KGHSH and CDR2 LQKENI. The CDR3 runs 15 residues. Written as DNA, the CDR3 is TGTGCCAGCTCACCACCGGGGTTTGGCAATCAGCCCCAGCATTTT. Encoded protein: CASSPPGFGNQPQHF.

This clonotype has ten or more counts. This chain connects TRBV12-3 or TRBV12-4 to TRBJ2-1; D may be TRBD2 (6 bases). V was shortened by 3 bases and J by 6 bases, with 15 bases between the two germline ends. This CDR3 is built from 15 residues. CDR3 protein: CASSFPGSSGNEQFF. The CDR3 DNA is TGTGCCAGCAGTTTTCCCGGGAGTTCAGGCAATGAGCAGTTCTTC.

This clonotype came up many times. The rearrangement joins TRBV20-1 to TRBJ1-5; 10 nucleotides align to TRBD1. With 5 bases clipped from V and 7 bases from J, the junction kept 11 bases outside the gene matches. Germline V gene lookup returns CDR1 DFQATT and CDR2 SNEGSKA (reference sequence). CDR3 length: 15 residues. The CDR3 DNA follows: TGCAGTGCTCCGCACTCGGACAGGGGGTACCAGCCCCAGCATTTT. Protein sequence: CSAPHSDRGYQPQHF.

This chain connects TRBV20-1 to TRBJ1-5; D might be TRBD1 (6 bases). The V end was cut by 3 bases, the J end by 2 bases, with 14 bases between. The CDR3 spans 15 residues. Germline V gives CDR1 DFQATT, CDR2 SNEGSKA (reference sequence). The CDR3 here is CSASSTGRGNQPQHF. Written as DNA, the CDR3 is TGCAGTGCTAGCTCAACAGGGAGAGGCAATCAGCCCCAGCATTTT.

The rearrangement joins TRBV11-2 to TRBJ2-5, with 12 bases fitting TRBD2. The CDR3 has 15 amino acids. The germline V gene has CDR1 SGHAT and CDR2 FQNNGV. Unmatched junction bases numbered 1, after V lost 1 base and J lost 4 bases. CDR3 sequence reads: CASSLGGLAGETQYF. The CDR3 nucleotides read TGTGCCAGCAGCTTAGGGGGACTAGCGGGAGAGACCCAGTACTTC. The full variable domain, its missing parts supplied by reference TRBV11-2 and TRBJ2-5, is EAGVAQSPRYKIIEKRQSVAFWCNPISGHATLYWYQQILGQGPKLLIQFQNNGVVDDSQLPKDRFSAERLKGVDSTLKIQPAKLEDSAVYLCASSLGGLAGETQYFGPGTRLLVL.

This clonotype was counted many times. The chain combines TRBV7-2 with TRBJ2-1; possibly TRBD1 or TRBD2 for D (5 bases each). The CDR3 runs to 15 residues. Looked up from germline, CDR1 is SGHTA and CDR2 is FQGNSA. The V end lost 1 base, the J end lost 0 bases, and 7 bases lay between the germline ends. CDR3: CASSLEGSSYNEQFF. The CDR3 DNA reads TGTGCCAGCAGCTTAGAGGGGAGCTCCTACAATGAGCAGTTCTTC.

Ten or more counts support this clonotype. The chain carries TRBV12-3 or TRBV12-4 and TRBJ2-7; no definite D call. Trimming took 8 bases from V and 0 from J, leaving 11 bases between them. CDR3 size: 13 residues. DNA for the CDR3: TGTGCCAGCCTGGCGGACCCCTCCTACGAGCAGTACTTC. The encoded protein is CASLADPSYEQYF.

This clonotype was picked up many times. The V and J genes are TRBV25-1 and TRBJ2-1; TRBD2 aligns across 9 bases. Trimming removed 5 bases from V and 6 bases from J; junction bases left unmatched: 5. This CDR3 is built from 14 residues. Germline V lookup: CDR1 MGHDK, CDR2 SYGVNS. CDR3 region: CASSSSGIANEQFF. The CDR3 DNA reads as TGTGCCAGCAGTTCTAGCGGGATCGCCAATGAGCAGTTCTTC.

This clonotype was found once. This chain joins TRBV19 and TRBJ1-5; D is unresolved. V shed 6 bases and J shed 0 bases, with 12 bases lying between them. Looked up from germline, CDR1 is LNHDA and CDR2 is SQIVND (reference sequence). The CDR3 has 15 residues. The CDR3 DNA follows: TGTGCCAGTAGCCGCGTATCAGTTAGCAATCAGCCCCAGCATTTT. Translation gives CASSRVSVSNQPQHF. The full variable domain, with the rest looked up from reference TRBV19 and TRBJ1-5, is DGGITQSPKYLFRKEGQNVTLSCEQNLNHDAMYWYRQDPGQGLRLIYYSQIVNDFQKGDIAEGYSVSREKKESFPLTVTSAQKNPTAFYLCASSRVSVSNQPQHFGDGTRLSIL.

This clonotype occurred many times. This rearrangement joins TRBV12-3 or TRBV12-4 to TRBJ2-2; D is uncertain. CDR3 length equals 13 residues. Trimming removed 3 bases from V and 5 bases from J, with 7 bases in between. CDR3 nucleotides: TGTGCCAGCAGTTTTTTCGGTACCGGGGAGCTGTTTTTT. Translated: CASSFFGTGELFF.

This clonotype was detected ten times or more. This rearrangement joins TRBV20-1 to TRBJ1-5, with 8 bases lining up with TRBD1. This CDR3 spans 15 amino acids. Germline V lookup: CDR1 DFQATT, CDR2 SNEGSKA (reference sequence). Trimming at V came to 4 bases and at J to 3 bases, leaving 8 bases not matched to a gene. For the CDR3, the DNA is TGCAGTGCTAAAAGACCGGGACAGGCCAATCAGCCCCAGCATTTT. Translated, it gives CSAKRPGQANQPQHF.

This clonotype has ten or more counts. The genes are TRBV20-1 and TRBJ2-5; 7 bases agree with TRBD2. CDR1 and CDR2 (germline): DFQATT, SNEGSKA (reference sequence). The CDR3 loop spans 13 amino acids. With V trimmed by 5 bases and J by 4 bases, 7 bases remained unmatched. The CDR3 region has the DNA TGCAGTGCTCCCGGGACTAACTCAGAGACCCAGTACTTC. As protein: CSAPGTNSETQYF.

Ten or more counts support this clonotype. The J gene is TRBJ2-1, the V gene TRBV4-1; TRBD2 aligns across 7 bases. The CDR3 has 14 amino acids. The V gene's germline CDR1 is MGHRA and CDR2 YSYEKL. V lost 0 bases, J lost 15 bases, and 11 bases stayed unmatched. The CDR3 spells CASSQDPLRERWFF. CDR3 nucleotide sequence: TGCGCCAGCAGCCAAGATCCTCTGCGGGAGAGGTGGTTCTTC.

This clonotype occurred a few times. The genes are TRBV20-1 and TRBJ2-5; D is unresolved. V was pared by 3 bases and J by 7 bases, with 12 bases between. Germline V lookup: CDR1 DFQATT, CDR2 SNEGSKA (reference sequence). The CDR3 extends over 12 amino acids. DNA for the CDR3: TGCAGTGCTAGCCCCGACACCGCGACCCAGTACTTC. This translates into CSASPDTATQYF.

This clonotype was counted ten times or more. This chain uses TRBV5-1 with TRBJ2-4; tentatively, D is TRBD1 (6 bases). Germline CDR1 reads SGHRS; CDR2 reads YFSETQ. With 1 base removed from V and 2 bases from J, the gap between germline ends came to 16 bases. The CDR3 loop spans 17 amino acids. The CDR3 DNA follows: TGCGCCAGCAGCTTGAGAGGTTTGGGGGCTTCCAAAAACATTCAGTACTTC. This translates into CASSLRGLGASKNIQYF.

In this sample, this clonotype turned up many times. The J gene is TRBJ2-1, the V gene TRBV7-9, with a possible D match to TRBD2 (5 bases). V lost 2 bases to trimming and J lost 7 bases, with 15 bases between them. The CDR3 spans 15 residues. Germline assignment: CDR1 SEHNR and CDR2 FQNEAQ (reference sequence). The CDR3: CASSLLAEGYNEQFF. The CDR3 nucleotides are TGTGCCAGCAGCTTACTAGCTGAGGGATATAATGAGCAGTTCTTC. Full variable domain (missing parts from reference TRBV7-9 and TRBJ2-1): DTGVSQNPRHKITKRGQNVTFRCDPISEHNRLYWYRQTLGQGPEFLTYFQNEAQLEKSRLLSDRFSAERPKGSFSTLEIQRTEQGDSAMYLCASSLLAEGYNEQFFGPGTRLTVL.